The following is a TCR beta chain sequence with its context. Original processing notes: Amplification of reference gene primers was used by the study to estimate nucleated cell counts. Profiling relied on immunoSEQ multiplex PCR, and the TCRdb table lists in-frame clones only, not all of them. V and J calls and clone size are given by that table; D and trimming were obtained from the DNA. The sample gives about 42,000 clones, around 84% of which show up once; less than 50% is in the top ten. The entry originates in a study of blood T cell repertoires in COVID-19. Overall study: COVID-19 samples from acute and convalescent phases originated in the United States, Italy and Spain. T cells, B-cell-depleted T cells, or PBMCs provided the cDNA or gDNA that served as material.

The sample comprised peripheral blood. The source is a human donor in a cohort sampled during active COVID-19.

CDR3 in amino acids: CASSLGPSGGWSTDTQYF. In DNA form, the CDR3 reads TGTGCCAGCAGTTTAGGACCTAGCGGGGGGTGGAGCACAGATACGCAGTATTTT. This chain joins TRBV28 and TRBJ2-3; 11 nucleotides match TRBD2. V lost 2 bases and J lost 0; bases outside the gene matches: 7. This CDR3 region has 18 residues. Germline V gene data show CDR1 as MDHEN and CDR2 as SYDVKM.